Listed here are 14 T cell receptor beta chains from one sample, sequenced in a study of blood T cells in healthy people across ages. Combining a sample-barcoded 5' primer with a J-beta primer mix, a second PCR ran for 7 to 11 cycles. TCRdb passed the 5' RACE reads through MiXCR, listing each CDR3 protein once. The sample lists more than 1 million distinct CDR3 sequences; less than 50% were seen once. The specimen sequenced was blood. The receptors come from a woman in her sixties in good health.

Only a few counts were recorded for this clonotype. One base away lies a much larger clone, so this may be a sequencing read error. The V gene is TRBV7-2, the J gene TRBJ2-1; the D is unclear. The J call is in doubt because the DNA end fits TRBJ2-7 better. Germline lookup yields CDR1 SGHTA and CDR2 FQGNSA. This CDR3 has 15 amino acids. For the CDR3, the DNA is TGTGCCAGCAGCTTAGCGTACGGCTCCTACAATGAGCAGTACTTC. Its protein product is CASSLAYGSYNEQYF.

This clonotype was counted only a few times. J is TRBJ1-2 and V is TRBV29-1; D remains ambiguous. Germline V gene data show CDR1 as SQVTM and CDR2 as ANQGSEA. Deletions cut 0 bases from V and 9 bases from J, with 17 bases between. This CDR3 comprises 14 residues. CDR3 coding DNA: TGCAGCGTTGAAGATCCGAGCATTTCTGTGAGCTACACCTTC. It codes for CSVEDPSISVSYTF. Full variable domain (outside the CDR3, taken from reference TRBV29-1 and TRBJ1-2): SAVISQKPSRDICQRGTSLTIQCQVDSQVTMMFWYRQQPGQSLTLIATANQGSEATYESGFVIDKFPISRPNLTFSTLTVSNMSPEDSSIYLCSVEDPSISVSYTFGSGTRLTVV.

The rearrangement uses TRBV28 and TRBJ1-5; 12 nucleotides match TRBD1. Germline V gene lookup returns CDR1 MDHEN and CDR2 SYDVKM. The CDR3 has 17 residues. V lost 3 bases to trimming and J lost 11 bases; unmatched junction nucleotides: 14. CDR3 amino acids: CASSFNRDRGPYEAQHF. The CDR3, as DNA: TGTGCCAGCAGTTTTAATCGGGACAGGGGGCCTTATGAAGCCCAGCATTTT.

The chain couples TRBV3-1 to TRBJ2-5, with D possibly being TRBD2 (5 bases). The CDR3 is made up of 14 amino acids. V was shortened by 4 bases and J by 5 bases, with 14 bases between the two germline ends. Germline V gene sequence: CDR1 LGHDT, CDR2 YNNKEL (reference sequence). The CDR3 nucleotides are TGTGCCAGCAGCCTATCCTGGGAGAGGGAGACCCAGTACTTC. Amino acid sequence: CASSLSWERETQYF.

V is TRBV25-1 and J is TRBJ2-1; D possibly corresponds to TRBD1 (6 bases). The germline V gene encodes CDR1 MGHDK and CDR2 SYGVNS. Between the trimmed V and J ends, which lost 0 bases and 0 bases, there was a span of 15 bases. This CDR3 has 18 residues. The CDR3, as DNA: TGTGCCAGCAGTGAATACCCCGGGACATTTAGCTCCTACAATGAGCAGTTCTTC. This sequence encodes CASSEYPGTFSSYNEQFF.

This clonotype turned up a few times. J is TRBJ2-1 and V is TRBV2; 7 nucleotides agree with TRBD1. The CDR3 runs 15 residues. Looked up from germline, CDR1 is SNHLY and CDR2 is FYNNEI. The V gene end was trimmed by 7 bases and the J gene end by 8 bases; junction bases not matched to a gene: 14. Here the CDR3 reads CASTEIEGAPDEQFF. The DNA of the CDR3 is TGTGCCAGCACCGAGATAGAGGGGGCGCCGGATGAGCAGTTCTTC.

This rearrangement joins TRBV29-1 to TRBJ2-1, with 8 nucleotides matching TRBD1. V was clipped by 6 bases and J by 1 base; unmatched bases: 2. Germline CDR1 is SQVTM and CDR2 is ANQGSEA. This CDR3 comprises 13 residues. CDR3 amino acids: CSVTGVSYNEQFF. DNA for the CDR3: TGCAGCGTGACAGGGGTATCCTACAATGAGCAGTTCTTC.

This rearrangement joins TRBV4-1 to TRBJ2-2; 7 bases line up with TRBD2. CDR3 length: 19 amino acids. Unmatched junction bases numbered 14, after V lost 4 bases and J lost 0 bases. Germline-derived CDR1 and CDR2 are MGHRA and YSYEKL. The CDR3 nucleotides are TGCGCCAGCAGCCTGGTGTCTGGCGGGAGAAGGCCGAACACCGGGGAGCTGTTTTTT. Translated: CASSLVSGGRRPNTGELFF.

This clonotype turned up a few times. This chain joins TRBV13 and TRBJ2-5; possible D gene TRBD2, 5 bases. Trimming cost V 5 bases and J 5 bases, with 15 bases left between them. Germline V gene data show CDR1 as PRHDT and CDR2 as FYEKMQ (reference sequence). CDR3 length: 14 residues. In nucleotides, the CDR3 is TGTGCCAGCAGCCACTCTGGAGGTGAGGAGACCCAGTACTTC. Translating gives CASSHSGGEETQYF.

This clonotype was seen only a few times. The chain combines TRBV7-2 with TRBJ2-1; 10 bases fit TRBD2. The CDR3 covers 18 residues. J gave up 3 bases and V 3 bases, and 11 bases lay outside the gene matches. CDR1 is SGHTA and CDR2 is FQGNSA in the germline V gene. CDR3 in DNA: TGTGCCAGCAGCTTCCCAGCTAGCGGGAGAAGGATCTACAATGAGCAGTTCTTC. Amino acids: CASSFPASGRRIYNEQFF.

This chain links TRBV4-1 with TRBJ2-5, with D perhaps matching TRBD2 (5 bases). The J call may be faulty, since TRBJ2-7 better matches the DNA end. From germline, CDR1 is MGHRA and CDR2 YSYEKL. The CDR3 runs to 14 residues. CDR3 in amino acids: CASSPFDGDYEQYF. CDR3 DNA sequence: TGCGCCAGCAGCCCCTTTGACGGGGACTACGAGCAGTACTTC.

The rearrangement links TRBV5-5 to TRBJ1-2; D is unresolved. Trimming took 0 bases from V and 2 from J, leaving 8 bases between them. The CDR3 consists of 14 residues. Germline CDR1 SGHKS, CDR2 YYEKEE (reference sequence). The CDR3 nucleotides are TGTGCCAGCAGCTTGGTGGCAGGCAACTATGGCTACACCTTC. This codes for CASSLVAGNYGYTF. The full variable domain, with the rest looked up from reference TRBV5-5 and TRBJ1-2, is DAGVTQSPTHLIKTRGQQVTLRCSPISGHKSVSWYQQVLGQGPQFIFQYYEKEERGRGNFPDRFSARQFPNYSSELNVNALLLGDSALYLCASSLVAGNYGYTFGSGTRLTVV.

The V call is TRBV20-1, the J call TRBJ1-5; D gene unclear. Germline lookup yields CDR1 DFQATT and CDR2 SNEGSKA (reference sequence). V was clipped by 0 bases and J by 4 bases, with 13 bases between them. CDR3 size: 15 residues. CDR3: CSARDSATANQPQHF. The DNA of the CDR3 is TGCAGTGCTAGAGATTCAGCGACCGCTAATCAGCCCCAGCATTTT.

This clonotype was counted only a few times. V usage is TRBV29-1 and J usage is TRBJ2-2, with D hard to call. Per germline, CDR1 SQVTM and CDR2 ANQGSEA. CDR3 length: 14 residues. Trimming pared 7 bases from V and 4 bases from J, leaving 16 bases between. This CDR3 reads CSATQLDGTGELFF. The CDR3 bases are TGCAGCGCTACCCAGTTAGACGGCACCGGGGAGCTGTTTTTT.